The clone carrying this T cell receptor beta chain has a count of ten or more. Its antigen is as yet unknown. CDR3 length: 14 residues. The J segment lost 0 bases and the V segment lost 4 bases, leaving 4 bases of the junction unmatched. Per germline, CDR1 GTSNPN and CDR2 SVGIG (reference sequence). This record comes from a study of T cells in Graves' hyperthyroidism and ophthalmopathy. Amplified TCR beta CDR3 regions came from RNA transcripts. The HTBI primer set served for first-round RT-PCR of the TCR CDR3. In TCRdb, the multiplex PCR reads were re-called with MiXCR into one record per CDR3 protein. The top ten hold approximately 27% of the sample, which has 400,000 or so distinct CDR3 sequences, over 13% seen once. Patients affected by ophthalmopathy presented a Clinical Activity Score of at least 3, a NOSPECS grade of at least 4, and disease duration below 3 months. Exclusion of a patient resulted from uncontrolled infection, other autoimmune disease, pregnancy or lactation. Thyroid ultrasound and orbital computed tomography, with clinical symptoms and serum thyroxine and TRAb, informed diagnoses.

Whole-study results and caveats: In blood, most of the thyroid clonotypes expanded above 0.001 were also present.

The rearrangement uses TRBV30 and TRBJ2-7; 9 bases align to TRBD2. The TCR was taken from a man aged 50 to 59 with Graves' ophthalmopathy. The sample comprised blood. CDR3 protein: CAWKREASSYEQYF. The CDR3 nucleotides are TGTGCCTGGAAGCGGGAGGCGAGCTCCTACGAGCAGTACTTC.